This record concerns one T cell receptor (beta chain) sequence. Its antigen remains unidentified. With 2 bases removed from V and 3 bases from J, the gap between germline ends came to 7 bases. This CDR3 is built from 13 residues. CDR1 and CDR2 (germline): SGHTA, FQGNSA. This sample stems from a study of T cells and copy number aberrations in small-cell lung cancer. Clones were read by immunoSEQ multiplex PCR, and TCRdb kept only the in-frame ones, dropping some. The sample has 2,100 or so clones; approximately 76% are singletons. Study-wide results and caveats: A small sample size limited this study; results need validation. 79.9-97.7% of tumor T-cell clones appeared in only one region.

No donor received chemotherapy or radiotherapy before surgery, nor immunotherapy before or after it. A grid approach was used to sample three regions from each formalin-fixed paraffin-embedded tumor block. The chain is built from TRBV7-2 and TRBJ1-1; D unclear. Sequencing was done on a sample of tumor tissue. The TCR was taken from a man aged 60 to 75 with small cell lung cancer. This CDR3 reads CASSLQPDTEAFF. In nucleotides, the CDR3 is TGTGCCAGCAGCTTACAACCGGACACTGAAGCTTTCTTT. The full variable domain, in which reference TRBV7-2 and TRBJ1-1 provide the parts outside the CDR3, is GAGVSQSPSNKVTEKGKDVELRCDPISGHTALYWYRQSLGQGLEFLIYFQGNSAPDKSGLPSDRFSAERTGGSVSTLTIQRTQQEDSAVYLCASSLQPDTEAFFGQGTRLTVV.